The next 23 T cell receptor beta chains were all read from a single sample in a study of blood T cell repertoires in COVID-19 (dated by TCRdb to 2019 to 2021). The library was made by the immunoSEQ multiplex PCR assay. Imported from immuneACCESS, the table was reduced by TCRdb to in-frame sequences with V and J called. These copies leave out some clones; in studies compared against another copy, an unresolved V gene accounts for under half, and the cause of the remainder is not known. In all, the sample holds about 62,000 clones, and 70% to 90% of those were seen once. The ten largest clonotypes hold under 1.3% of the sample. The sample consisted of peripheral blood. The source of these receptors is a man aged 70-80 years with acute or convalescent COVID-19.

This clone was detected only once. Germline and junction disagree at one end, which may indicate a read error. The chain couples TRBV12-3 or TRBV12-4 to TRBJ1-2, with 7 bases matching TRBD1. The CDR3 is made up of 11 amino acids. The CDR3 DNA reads TGTGCGAGCAGGGGGGGTCGTGGCTACACCTTC. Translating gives CASRGGRGYTF.

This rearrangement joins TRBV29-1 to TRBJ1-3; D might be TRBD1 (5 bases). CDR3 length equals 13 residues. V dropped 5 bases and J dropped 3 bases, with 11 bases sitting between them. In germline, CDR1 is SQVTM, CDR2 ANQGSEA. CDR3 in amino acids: CSVSGGNGNTIYF. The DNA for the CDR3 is TGCAGCGTTTCCGGGGGGAATGGAAACACCATATATTTT.

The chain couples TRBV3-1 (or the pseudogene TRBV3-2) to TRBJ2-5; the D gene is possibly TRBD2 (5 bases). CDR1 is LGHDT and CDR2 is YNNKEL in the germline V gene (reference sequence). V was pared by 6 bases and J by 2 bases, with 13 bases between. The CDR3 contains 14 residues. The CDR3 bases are TGTGCCAGCAGTTTCGGGCCGGGGCAAGAGACCCAGTACTTC. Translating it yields CASSFGPGQETQYF.

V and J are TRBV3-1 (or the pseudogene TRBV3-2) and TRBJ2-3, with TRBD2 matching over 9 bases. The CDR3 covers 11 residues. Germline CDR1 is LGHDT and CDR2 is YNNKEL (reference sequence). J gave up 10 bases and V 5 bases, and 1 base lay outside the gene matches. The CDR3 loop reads CASSRTSAQYF. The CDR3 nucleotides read TGTGCCAGCAGCAGGACTAGCGCGCAGTATTTT.

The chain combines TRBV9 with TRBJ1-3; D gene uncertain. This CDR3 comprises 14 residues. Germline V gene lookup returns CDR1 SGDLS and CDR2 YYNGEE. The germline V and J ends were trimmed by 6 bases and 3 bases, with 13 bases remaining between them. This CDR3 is CASTSQAIGNTIYF. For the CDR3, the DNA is TGTGCCAGCACCTCCCAGGCGATTGGAAACACCATATATTTT. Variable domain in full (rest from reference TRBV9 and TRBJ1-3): DSGVTQTPKHLITATGQRVTLRCSPRSGDLSVYWYQQSLDQGLQFLIQYYNGEERAKGNILERFSAQQFPDLHSELNLSSLELGDSALYFCASTSQAIGNTIYFGEGSWLTVV.

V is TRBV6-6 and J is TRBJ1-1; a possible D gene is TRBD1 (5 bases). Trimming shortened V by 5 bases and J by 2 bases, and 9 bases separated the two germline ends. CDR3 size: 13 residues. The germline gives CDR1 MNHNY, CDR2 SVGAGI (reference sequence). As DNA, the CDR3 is TGTGCCAGCAGTCCTACAGGCAACACTGAAGCTTTCTTT. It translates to CASSPTGNTEAFF.

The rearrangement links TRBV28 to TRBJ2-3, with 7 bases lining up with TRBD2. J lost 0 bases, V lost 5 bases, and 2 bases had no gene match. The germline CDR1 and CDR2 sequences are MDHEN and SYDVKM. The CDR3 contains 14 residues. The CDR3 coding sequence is TGTGCCAGCAGTGAAGCGGGAAGCACAGATACGCAGTATTTT. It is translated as CASSEAGSTDTQYF.

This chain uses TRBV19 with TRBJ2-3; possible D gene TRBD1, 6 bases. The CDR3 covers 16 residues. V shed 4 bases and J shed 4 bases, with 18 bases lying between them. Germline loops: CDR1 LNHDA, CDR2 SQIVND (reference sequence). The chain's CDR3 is CASSRTRGRLADTQYF. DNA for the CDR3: TGTGCCAGTAGTAGAACCAGGGGAAGGTTGGCAGATACGCAGTATTTT.

In DNA form, the CDR3 reads TGCAGCGTTGGGAGAGGGACAGGGAGCTACGAGCAGTACTTC. This encodes CSVGRGTGSYEQYF. The V and J genes are TRBV29-1 and TRBJ2-7, with 9 positions matching TRBD1. Germline lookup yields CDR1 SQVTM and CDR2 ANQGSEA. This CDR3 region has 14 residues. With V trimmed by 4 bases and J by 3 bases, 7 bases remained unmatched.

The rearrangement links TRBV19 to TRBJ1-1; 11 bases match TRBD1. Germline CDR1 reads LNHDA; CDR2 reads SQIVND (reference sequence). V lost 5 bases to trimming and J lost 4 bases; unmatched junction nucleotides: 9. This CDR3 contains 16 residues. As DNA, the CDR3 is TGTGCCAGTAGTTTCCGTCAGGGACAGGGGGGCACTGAAGCTTTCTTT. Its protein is CASSFRQGQGGTEAFF. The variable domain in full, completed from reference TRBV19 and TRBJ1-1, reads DGGITQSPKYLFRKEGQNVTLSCEQNLNHDAMYWYRQDPGQGLRLIYYSQIVNDFQKGDIAEGYSVSREKKESFPLTVTSAQKNPTAFYLCASSFRQGQGGTEAFFGQGTRLTVV.

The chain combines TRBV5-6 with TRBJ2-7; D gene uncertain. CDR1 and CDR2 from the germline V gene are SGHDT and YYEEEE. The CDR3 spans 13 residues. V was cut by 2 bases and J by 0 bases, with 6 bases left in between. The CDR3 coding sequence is TGTGCCAGCAGCTTCGGGTCCTCCTACGAGCAGTACTTC. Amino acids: CASSFGSSYEQYF. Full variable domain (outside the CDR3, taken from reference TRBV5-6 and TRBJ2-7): DAGVTQSPTHLIKTRGQQVTLRCSPKSGHDTVSWYQQALGQGPQFIFQYYEEEERQRGNFPDRFSGHQFPNYSSELNVNALLLGDSALYLCASSFGSSYEQYFGPGTRLTVT.

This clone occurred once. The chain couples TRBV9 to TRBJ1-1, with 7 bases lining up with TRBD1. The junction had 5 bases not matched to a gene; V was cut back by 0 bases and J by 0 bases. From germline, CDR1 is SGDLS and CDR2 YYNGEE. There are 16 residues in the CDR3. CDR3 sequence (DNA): TGTGCCAGCAGCGTAGCCCCGACAGGGATGAACACTGAAGCTTTCTTT. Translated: CASSVAPTGMNTEAFF.

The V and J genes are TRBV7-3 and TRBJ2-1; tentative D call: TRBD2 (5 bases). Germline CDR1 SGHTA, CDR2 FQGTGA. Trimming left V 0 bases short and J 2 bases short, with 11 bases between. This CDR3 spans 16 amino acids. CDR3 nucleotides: TGTGCCAGCAGCTTAACATCGAGCGGAACCTACAATGAGCAGTTCTTC. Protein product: CASSLTSSGTYNEQFF.

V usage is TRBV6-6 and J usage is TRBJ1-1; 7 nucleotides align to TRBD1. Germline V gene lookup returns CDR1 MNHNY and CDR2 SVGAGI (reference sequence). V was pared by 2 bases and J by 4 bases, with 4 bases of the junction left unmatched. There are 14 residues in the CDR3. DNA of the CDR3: TGTGCCAGCAGTTACGGCCAGGGGGGCACTGAAGCTTTCTTT. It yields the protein CASSYGQGGTEAFF.

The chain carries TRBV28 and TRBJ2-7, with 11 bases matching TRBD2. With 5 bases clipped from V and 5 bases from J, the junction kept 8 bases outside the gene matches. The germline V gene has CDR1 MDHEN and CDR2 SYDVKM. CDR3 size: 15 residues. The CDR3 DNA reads TGTGCCAGCAGTCCAGGACTAGCGGGTTTGAACGAGCAGTACTTC. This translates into CASSPGLAGLNEQYF. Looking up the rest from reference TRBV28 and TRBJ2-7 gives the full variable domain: DVKVTQSSRYLVKRTGEKVFLECVQDMDHENMFWYRQDPGLGLRLIYFSYDVKMKEKGDIPEGYSVSREKKERFSLILESASTNQTSMYLCASSPGLAGLNEQYFGPGTRLTVT.

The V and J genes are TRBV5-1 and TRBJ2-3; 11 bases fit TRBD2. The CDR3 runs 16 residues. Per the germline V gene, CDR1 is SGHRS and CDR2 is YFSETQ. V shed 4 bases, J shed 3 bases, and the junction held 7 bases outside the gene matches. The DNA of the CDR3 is TGCGCCAGCAGCCCCTCCACTAGCGGGGGTACAGATACGCAGTATTTT. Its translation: CASSPSTSGGTDTQYF.

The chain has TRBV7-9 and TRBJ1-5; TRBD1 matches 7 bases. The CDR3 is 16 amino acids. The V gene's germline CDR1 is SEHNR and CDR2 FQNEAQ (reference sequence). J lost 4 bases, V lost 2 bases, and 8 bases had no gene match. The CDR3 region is CASSLITGVRNQPQHF. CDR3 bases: TGTGCCAGCAGCTTAATAACAGGGGTTAGGAATCAGCCCCAGCATTTT.

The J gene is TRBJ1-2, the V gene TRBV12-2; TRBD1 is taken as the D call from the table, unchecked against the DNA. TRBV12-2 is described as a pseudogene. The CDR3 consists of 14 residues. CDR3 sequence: CASRLTAGVDGYTF. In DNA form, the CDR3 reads TGTGCAAGTCGCTTAACGGCAGGGGTGGATGGCTACACCTTC.

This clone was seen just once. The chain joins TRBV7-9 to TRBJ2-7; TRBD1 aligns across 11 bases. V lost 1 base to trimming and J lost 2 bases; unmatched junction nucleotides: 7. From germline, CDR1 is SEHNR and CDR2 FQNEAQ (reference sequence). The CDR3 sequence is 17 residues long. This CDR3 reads CASSLEGTGGYPYEQYF. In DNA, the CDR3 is TGTGCCAGCAGCTTAGAGGGGACAGGGGGTTACCCCTACGAGCAGTACTTC. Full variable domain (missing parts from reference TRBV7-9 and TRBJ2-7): DTGVSQNPRHKITKRGQNVTFRCDPISEHNRLYWYRQTLGQGPEFLTYFQNEAQLEKSRLLSDRFSAERPKGSFSTLEIQRTEQGDSAMYLCASSLEGTGGYPYEQYFGPGTRLTVT.

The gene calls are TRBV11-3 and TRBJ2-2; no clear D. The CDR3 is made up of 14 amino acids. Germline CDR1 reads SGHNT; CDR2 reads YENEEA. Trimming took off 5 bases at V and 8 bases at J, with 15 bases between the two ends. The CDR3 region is CASSPENGSGELFF. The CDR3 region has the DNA TGTGCCAGCAGCCCGGAAAACGGGTCGGGGGAGCTGTTTTTT.

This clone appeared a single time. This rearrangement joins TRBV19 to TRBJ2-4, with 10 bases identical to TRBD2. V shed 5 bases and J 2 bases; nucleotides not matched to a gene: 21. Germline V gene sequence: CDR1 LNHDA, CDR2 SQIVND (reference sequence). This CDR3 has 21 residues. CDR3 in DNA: TGTGCCAGTAGTTTATTCCCCGTGTTCTCTAGCGGGAGTTCAACCAAAAACATTCAGTACTTC. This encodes CASSLFPVFSSGSSTKNIQYF.

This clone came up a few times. The CDR3 loop reads CASSKGQVNTEAFF. The CDR3 coding sequence is TGTGCCAGCTCAAAGGGACAAGTGAACACTGAAGCTTTCTTT. J is TRBJ1-1 and V is TRBV18; a possible D gene is TRBD1 (6 bases). The CDR3 covers 14 residues. The V end was cut by 5 bases, the J end by 0 bases, with 10 bases between. CDR1 is KGHSH and CDR2 is LQKENI in the germline V gene.

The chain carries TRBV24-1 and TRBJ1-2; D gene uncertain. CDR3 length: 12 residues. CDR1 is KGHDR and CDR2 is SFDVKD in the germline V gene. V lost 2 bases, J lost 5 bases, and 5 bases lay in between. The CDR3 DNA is TGTGCCACCAGTGATTCAGATTATGGCTACACCTTC. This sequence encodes CATSDSDYGYTF.